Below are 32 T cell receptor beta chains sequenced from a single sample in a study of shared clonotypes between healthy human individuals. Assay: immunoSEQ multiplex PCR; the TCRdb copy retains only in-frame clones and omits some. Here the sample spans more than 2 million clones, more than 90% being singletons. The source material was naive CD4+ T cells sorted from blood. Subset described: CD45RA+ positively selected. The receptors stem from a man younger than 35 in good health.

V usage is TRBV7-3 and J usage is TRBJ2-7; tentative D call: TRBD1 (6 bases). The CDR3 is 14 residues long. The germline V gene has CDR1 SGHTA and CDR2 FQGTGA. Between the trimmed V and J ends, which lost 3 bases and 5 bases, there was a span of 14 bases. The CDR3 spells CASSLLGGQNEQYF. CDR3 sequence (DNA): TGTGCCAGCAGCTTGCTAGGGGGTCAAAACGAGCAGTACTTC.

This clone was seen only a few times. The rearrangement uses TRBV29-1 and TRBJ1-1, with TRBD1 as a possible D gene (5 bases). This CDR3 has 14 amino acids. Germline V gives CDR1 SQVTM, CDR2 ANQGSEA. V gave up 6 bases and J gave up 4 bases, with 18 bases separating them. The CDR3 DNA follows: TGCAGCGTCTTGAACACGGGCAGGGTCACTGAAGCTTTCTTT. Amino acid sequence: CSVLNTGRVTEAFF.

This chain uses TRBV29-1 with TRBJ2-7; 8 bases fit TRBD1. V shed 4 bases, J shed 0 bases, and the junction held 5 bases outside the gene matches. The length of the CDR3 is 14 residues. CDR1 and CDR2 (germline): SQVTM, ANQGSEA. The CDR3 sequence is CSVGTGGSSYEQYF. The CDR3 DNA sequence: TGCAGCGTTGGCACAGGGGGGAGCTCCTACGAGCAGTACTTC.

Here the CDR3 DNA reads TGTGCCTGGAGGCCTTGGGGACAGGGGAAGTTCGAGCAGTACTTC. The encoded protein is CAWRPWGQGKFEQYF. This chain links TRBV30 with TRBJ2-7; 10 bases are shared with TRBD1. Losses at the gene ends were 3 bases for V and 6 bases for J; bases not matched to a gene: 11. The germline CDR1 and CDR2 sequences are GTSNPN and SVGIG (reference sequence). The CDR3 sequence is 15 residues long.

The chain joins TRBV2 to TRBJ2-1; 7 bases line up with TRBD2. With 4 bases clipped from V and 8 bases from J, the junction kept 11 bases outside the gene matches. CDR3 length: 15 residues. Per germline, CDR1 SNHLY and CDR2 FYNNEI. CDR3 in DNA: TGTGCCAGCAGTGGAATGGGGCATGCGGGAGATGAGCAGTTCTTC. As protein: CASSGMGHAGDEQFF.

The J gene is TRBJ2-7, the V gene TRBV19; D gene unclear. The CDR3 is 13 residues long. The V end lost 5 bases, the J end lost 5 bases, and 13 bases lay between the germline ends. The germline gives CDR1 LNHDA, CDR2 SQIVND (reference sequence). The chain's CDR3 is CASSPRPFDEQYF. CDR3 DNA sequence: TGTGCCAGTAGTCCCCGCCCCTTTGACGAGCAGTACTTC.

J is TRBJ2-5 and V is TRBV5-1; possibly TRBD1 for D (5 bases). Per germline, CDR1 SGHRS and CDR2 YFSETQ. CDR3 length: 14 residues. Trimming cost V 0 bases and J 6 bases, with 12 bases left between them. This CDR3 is CASSLEAGWKTQYF. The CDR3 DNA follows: TGCGCCAGCAGCTTGGAGGCAGGGTGGAAGACCCAGTACTTC.

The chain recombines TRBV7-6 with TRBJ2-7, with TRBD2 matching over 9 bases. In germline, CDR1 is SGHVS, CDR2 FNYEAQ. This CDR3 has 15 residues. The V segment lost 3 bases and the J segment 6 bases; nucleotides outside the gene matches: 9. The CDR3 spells CASSLGGSGRGEQYF. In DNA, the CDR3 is TGTGCCAGCAGCTTGGGTGGTAGCGGGAGAGGCGAGCAGTACTTC.

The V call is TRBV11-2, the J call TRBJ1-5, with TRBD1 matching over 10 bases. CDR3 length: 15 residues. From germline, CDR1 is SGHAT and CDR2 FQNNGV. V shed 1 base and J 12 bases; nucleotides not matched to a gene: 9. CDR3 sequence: CASSLGQGAREVQHF. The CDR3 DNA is TGTGCCAGCAGCTTAGGACAGGGGGCGCGCGAAGTCCAGCATTTT.

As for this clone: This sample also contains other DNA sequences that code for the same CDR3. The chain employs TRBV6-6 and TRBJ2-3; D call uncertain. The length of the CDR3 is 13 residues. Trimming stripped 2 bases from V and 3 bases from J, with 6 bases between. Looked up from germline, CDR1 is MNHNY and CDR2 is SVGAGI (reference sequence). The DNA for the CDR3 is TGTGCCAGCAGTTACCTTAGTACAGATACGCAGTATTTT. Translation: CASSYLSTDTQYF.

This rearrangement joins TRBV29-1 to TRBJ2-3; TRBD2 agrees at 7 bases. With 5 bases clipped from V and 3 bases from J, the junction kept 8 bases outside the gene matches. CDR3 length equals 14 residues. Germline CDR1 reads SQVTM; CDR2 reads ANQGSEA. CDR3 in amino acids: CSVHGTTSTDTQYF. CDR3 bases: TGCAGCGTTCACGGGACTACGAGTACAGATACGCAGTATTTT.

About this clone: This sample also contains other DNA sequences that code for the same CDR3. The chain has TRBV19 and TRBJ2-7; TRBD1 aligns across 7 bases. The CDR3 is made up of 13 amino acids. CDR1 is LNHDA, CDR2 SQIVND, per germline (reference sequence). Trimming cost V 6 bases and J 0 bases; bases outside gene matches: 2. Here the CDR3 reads CASRGTDSYEQYF. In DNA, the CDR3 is TGTGCCAGTAGGGGGACAGACTCCTACGAGCAGTACTTC.

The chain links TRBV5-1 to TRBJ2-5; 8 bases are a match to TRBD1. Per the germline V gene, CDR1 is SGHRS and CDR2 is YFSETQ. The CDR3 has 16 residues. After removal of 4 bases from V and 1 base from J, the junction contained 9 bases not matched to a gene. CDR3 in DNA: TGCGCCAGCAGCACCTTCTCCGGGACAGGCCAAGAGACCCAGTACTTC. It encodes CASSTFSGTGQETQYF. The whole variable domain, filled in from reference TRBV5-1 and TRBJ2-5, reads KAGVTQTPRYLIKTRGQQVTLSCSPISGHRSVSWYQQTPGQGLQFLFEYFSETQRNKGNFPGRFSGRQFSNSRSEMNVSTLELGDSALYLCASSTFSGTGQETQYFGPGTRLLVL.

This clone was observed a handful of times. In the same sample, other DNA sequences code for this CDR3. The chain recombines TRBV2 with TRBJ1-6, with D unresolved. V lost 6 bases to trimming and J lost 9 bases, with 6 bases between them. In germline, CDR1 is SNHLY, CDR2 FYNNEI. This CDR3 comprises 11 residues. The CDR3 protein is CASRGGSPLHF. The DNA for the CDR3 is TGTGCCAGCAGGGGAGGTTCACCCCTCCACTTT.

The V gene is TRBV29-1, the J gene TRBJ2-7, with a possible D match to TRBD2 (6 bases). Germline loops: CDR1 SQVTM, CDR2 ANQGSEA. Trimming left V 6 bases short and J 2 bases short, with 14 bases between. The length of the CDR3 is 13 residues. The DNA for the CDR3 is TGCAGCGTGTCCGAGCGGGTCACCTACGAGCAGTACTTC. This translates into CSVSERVTYEQYF.

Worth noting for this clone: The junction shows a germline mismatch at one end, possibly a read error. CDR3 amino acids: CAWSRAGAGNTIYF. CDR3 coding DNA: TGTGCCTGGAGTAGAGCGGGGGCTGGGAACACCATATATTTT. V gene TRBV30 combines with J gene TRBJ1-3, with D perhaps TRBD1 (6 bases). The CDR3 contains 14 residues. Germline V lookup: CDR1 GTSNPN, CDR2 SVGIG (reference sequence).

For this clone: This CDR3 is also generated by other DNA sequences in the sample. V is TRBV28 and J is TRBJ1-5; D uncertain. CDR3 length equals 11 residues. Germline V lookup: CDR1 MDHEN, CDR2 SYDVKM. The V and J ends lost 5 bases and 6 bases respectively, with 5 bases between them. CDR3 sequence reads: CASSGSQPQHF. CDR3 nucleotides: TGTGCCAGCAGTGGAAGTCAGCCCCAGCATTTT.

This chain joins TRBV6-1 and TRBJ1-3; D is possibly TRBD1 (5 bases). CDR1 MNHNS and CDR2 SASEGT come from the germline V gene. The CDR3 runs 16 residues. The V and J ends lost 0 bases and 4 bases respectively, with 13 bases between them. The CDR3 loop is CASSEAGGQGGNTIYF. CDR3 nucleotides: TGTGCCAGCAGTGAAGCGGGTGGCCAGGGAGGAAACACCATATATTTT.

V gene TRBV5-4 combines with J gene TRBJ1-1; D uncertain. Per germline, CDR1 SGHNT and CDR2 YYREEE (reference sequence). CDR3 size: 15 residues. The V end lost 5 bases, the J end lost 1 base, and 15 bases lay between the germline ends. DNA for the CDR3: TGTGCCAGCAGTCTTGCTGGCGTCACGAACACTGAAGCTTTCTTT. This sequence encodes CASSLAGVTNTEAFF.

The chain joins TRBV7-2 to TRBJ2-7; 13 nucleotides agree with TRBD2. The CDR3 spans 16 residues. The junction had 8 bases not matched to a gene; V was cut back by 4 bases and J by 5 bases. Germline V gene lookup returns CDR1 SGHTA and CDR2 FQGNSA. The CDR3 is CASSSVLAGGQNEQYF. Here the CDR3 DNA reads TGTGCCAGCAGCTCCGTACTAGCGGGAGGGCAGAACGAGCAGTACTTC.

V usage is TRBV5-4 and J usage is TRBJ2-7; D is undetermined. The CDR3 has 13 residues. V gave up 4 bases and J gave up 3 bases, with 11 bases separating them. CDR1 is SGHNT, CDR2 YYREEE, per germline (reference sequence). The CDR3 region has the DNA TGTGCCAGCAGCGAAGGACCTCTCTACGAGCAGTACTTC. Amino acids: CASSEGPLYEQYF.

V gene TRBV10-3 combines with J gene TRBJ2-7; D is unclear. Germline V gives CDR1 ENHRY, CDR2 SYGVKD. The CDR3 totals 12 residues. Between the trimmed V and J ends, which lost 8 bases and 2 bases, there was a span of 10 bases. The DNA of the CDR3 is TGTGCCATCGGGTTGGGGACCTACGAGCAGTACTTC. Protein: CAIGLGTYEQYF.

CDR3 nucleotide sequence: TGTGCCAGCAGCTTAGCGCAAGGATTGAAAAACTACGAGCAGTACTTC. It codes for CASSLAQGLKNYEQYF. The chain employs TRBV7-9 and TRBJ2-5; D is uncertain. The J call is doubtful: the DNA matches TRBJ2-7 better. Germline V gene data show CDR1 as SEHNR and CDR2 as FQNEAQ (reference sequence). The CDR3 consists of 16 residues.

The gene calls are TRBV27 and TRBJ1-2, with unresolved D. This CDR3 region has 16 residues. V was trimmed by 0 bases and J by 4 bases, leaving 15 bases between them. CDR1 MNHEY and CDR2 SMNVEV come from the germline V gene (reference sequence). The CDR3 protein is CASSLSVGPSLYGYTF. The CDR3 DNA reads TGTGCCAGCAGTTTATCGGTGGGCCCCTCACTCTATGGCTACACCTTC.

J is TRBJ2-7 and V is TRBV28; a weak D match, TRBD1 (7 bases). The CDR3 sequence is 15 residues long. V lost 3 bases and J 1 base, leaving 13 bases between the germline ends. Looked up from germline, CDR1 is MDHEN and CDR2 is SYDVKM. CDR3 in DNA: TGTGCCAGCAGTTTGGAGGGGGCGATTTCCTACGAGCAGTACTTC. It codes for CASSLEGAISYEQYF.

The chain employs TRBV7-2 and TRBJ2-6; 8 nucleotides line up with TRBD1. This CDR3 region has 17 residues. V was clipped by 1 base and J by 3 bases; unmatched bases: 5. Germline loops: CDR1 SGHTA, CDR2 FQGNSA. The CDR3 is CASSLGQGAGGANVLTF. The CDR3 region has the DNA TGTGCCAGCAGCTTAGGTCAGGGGGCGGGTGGGGCCAACGTCCTGACTTTC.

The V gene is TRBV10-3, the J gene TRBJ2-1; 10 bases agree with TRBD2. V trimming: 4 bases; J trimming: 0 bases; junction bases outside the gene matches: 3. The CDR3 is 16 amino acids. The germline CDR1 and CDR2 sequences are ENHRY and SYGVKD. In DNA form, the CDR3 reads TGTGCCATCAGTGGGACTAGCGGTGCCTCCTACAATGAGCAGTTCTTC. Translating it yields CAISGTSGASYNEQFF.

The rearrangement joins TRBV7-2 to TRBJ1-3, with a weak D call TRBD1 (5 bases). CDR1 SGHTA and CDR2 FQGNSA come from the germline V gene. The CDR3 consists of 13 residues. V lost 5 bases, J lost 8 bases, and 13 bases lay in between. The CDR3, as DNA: TGTGCCAGCAGCCGGGACTGGTTGGACACCATATATTTT. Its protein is CASSRDWLDTIYF.

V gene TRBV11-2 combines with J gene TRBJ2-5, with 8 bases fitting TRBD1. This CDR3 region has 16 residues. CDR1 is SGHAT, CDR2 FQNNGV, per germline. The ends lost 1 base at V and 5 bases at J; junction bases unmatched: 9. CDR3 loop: CASSLAFRGPWETQYF. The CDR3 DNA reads TGTGCCAGCAGCTTAGCGTTCAGGGGGCCTTGGGAGACCCAGTACTTC. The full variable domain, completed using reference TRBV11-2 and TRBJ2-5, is EAGVAQSPRYKIIEKRQSVAFWCNPISGHATLYWYQQILGQGPKLLIQFQNNGVVDDSQLPKDRFSAERLKGVDSTLKIQPAKLEDSAVYLCASSLAFRGPWETQYFGPGTRLLVL.

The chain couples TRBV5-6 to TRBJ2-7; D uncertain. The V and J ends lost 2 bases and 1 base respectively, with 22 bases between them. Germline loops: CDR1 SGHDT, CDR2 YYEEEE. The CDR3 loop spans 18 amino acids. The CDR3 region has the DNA TGTGCCAGCAGCTTAGTCGGGCCCCTCGGGCTTTTTTCCTACGAGCAGTACTTC. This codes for CASSLVGPLGLFSYEQYF. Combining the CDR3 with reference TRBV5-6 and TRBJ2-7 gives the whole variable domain DAGVTQSPTHLIKTRGQQVTLRCSPKSGHDTVSWYQQALGQGPQFIFQYYEEEERQRGNFPDRFSGHQFPNYSSELNVNALLLGDSALYLCASSLVGPLGLFSYEQYFGPGTRLTVT.

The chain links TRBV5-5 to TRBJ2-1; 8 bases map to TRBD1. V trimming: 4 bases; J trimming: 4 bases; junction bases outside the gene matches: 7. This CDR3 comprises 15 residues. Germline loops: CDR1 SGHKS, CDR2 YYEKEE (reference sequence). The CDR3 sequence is CASSGTGGAYNEQFF. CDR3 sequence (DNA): TGTGCCAGCAGCGGGACAGGAGGAGCTTACAATGAGCAGTTCTTC.

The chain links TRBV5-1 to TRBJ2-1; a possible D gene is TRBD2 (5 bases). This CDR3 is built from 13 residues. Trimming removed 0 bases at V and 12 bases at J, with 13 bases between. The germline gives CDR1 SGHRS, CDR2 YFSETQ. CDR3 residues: CASSLEGPEGQFF. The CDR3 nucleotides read TGCGCCAGCAGCTTGGAAGGCCCCGAGGGGCAGTTCTTC.